This is a list of T cell receptor beta chains from one sample in a study of blood T cell repertoires in COVID-19. Some clones are missing from TCRdb's copy, which holds only in-frame ones; the method was immunoSEQ multiplex PCR. The sample consists of tens of thousands of clones, about 80% of them appearing once. Sequencing was done on a sample of peripheral blood. The receptors were gathered from a man older than 75 with acute or convalescent COVID-19. Each CDR3 is given without its conserved first and last residue. Clone size, where shown, is once, few, many, or a class for clones that have expanded.

NA	15	TRBV11-2	ASSLVGPGANNEKLF
few	12	TRBV2	ASQILAGADTQY
NA	12	TRBV21-1	ASSRGQHDEKLF
NA	12	TRBV5-5	ASSQGQMNTEAF
NA	10	TRBV5-6	ATGRKKYEQY
NA	16	TRBV7-8	ASSLALRLAGGRNEQF
NA	16	TRBV21-1	ASSKAPRDRISNQPQH
NA	10	TRBV5-4	ASSNRSYEQY
NA	12	TRBV6-4	ASSDSPGSVGYT
NA	15	TRBV10-3	AISEGRGRGLNQPQH
few	13	TRBV3-1/TRBV3-2	ASSPQGANTGELF
NA	13	TRBV10-1	ASSPSREYSYEQY
NA	11	TRBV2	ASSGDRAREQY
NA	12	TRBV5-1	ASSRGTMNTEAF
NA	15	TRBV9	ASSVGAGGDVTDTQY
few	13	TRBV27	ASSLTFDGNYGYT
NA	15	TRBV28	ASNPGTGHFSGNTIY
NA	11	TRBV5-5	ASSLDVRQPQH
few	13	TRBV2	ASNPRTGGGAPLH
NA	14	TRBV9	ASSVGSGGRTTEAF
NA	12	TRBV2	ASSVTGNNQPQH
NA	14	TRBV11-2	ASSLGLLIAQETQY
few	10	TRBV12-3/TRBV12-4	ASSFGGSPLH
NA	12	TRBV5-4	ASSWERSNEKLF
NA	12	TRBV11-1	ASEDRAGSYEQY
NA	14	TRBV3-1/TRBV3-2	ASSPTLGAHQETQY
NA	13	TRBV7-9	ASSSGVPGDGGQY
NA	12	TRBV3-1/TRBV3-2	ASSLLRESYGYT
NA	12	TRBV5-4	ASSLDSSYNEQF
NA	12	TRBV27	ASSLAGASETQY
few	12	TRBV3-1/TRBV3-2	ASSARDRGRRAF